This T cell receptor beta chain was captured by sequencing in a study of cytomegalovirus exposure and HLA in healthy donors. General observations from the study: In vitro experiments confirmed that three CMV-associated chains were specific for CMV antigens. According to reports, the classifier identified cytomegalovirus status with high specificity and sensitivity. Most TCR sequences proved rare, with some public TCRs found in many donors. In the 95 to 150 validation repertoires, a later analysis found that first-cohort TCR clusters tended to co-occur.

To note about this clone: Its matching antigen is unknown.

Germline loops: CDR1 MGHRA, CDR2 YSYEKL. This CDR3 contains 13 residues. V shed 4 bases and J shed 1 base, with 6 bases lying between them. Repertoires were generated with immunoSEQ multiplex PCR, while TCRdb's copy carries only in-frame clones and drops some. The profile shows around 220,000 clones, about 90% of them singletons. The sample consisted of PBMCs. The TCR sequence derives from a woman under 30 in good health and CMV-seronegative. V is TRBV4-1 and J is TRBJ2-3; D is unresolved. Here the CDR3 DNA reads TGCGCCAGCAGCCCCCCCGGCACAGATACGCAGTATTTT. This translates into CASSPPGTDTQYF.